One sample yielded the 7 T cell receptor beta chains listed below, sequenced in a study of neurological immune-mediated disorders. TCRdb re-derived calls from the 5' RACE reads in MiXCR, one entry per CDR3 protein. Of tens of thousands of distinct CDR3 sequences listed, 3.4% are singletons. Sequences were obtained from PBMCs. These receptors all come from a man aged 40-50 years with multiple sclerosis.

Details on this clonotype: A read error is possible here, since a much larger clone lies one base away. The V call is TRBV18, the J call TRBJ1-5, with no clear D. The CDR3 length is 15 residues. Germline CDR1 and CDR2: KGHSH and LQKENI. Between the trimmed V and J ends, which lost 4 bases and 6 bases, there was a span of 16 bases. DNA for the CDR3: TGTGCCAGCTCACATACGAATAGTTTTGGTCAGCCCCAGCATTTT. Its translation: CASSHTNSFGQPQHF.

This clonotype was found many times. V is TRBV6-1 and J is TRBJ1-1, with TRBD1 as a possible D gene (5 bases). Germline V gene lookup returns CDR1 MNHNS and CDR2 SASEGT. CDR3 length: 14 amino acids. The germline V and J ends were trimmed by 3 bases and 1 base, with 9 bases remaining between them. For the CDR3, the DNA is TGTGCCAGCAGTGAGTCGACAGCGAACACTGAAGCTTTCTTT. This translates into CASSESTANTEAFF.

This clonotype was counted many times. The genes are TRBV27 and TRBJ1-5; TRBD1 is a possible D gene (5 bases). The CDR3 extends over 15 amino acids. Per the germline V gene, CDR1 is MNHEY and CDR2 is SMNVEV (reference sequence). The V and J ends lost 2 bases and 1 base respectively, with 9 bases between them. The CDR3 here is CASSLTQGSNQPQHF. The CDR3 DNA sequence: TGTGCCAGCAGTTTAACTCAGGGAAGCAATCAGCCCCAGCATTTT.

This clonotype came up many times. The genes are TRBV5-1 and TRBJ1-5; a possible D gene is TRBD1 (5 bases). This CDR3 spans 13 amino acids. Trimming pared 5 bases from V and 3 bases from J, leaving 9 bases between. Germline assignment: CDR1 SGHRS and CDR2 YFSETQ. The CDR3 loop is CASSRGNNQPQHF. Here the CDR3 DNA reads TGCGCCAGCAGTAGGGGCAACAATCAGCCCCAGCATTTT. The full variable domain, in which reference TRBV5-1 and TRBJ1-5 provide the parts outside the CDR3, is KAGVTQTPRYLIKTRGQQVTLSCSPISGHRSVSWYQQTPGQGLQFLFEYFSETQRNKGNFPGRFSGRQFSNSRSEMNVSTLELGDSALYLCASSRGNNQPQHFGDGTRLSIL.

This clonotype has a count of ten or more. The rearrangement uses TRBV5-6 and TRBJ2-2, with TRBD1 as a possible D gene (5 bases). Germline V gene lookup returns CDR1 SGHDT and CDR2 YYEEEE. Trimming shortened V by 2 bases and J by 0 bases, and 8 bases separated the two germline ends. The CDR3 totals 15 residues. Written as DNA, the CDR3 is TGTGCCAGCAGCTTCCTGGACACGAACACCGGGGAGCTGTTTTTT. It is translated as CASSFLDTNTGELFF.

This clonotype was picked up many times. For the CDR3, the DNA is TGTGCCAGCAGTCCGGTTATTACAGATTTCGGAGGCTACACCTTC. The encoded protein is CASSPVITDFGGYTF. The chain links TRBV5-6 to TRBJ1-2; D gene ambiguous. CDR3 size: 15 residues. Between the trimmed V and J ends, which lost 5 bases and 8 bases, there was a span of 22 bases. From germline, CDR1 is SGHDT and CDR2 YYEEEE.

This clonotype showed up just a few times. This chain uses TRBV18 with TRBJ2-3, with D uncertain. The CDR3 has 12 amino acids. Germline CDR1 reads KGHSH; CDR2 reads LQKENI. Trimming cost V 5 bases and J 2 bases, with 5 bases left between them. CDR3 in DNA: TGTGCCAGCTCAACAATCACAGATACGCAGTATTTT. Translation: CASSTITDTQYF.